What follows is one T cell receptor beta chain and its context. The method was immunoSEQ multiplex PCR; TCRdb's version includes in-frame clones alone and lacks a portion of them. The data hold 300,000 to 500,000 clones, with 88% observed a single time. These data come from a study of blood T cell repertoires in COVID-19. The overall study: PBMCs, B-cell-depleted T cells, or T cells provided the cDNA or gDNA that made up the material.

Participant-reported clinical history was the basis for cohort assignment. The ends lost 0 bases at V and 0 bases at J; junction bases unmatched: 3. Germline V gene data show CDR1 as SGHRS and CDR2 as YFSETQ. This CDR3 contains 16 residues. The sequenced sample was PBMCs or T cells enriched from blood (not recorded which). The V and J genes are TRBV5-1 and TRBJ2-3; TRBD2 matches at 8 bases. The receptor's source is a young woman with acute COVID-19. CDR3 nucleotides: TGCGCCAGCAGCTTGGGTAGCGGGGTGAGCACAGATACGCAGTATTTT. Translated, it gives CASSLGSGVSTDTQYF.